The clone carrying this T cell receptor beta chain was detected only once. It may be a read error: a sequence one base away is much more abundant. The source of the sample is a study of T-cell reconstitution after alpha-beta-depleted transplantation in children. The TCRbeta library was prepared with unique molecular identifiers. Using its own MiXCR run on the PCR reads, TCRdb lists one record per CDR3 protein. Of around 200,000 distinct CDR3 sequences listed, 6.5% to 7.5% were seen once; the top ten hold roughly 3%. The V gene's germline CDR1 is SGHRS and CDR2 YFSETQ. This CDR3 is built from 14 residues.

The chain links TRBV5-1 to TRBJ1-6, with TRBD1 as a possible D gene (5 bases). This specimen was PBMCs from the stem cell graft donor, taken from the stem cell graft. This sequence originates from a human donor who donated a stem cell graft to a child with Wiskott-Aldrich syndrome. CDR3 region: CVSREGGGNSPLHF. In nucleotides, the CDR3 is TGCGTCAGCAGAGAGGGCGGGGGGAATTCACCCCTCCACTTT.